What follows is one T cell receptor beta chain and its context. What it binds is unknown. Researchers ran the PCR with 60 Vbeta and 13 Jbeta primers. Using immunoSEQ multiplex PCR, the repertoire was profiled, and TCRdb retains in-frame clones only, with some absent. The repertoire consists of about 190,000 clones, with about 80% occurring once and the leading ten covering about 2%. The germline V gene encodes CDR1 SGHRS and CDR2 YFSETQ. Trimming took 0 bases from V and 0 from J; bases not matched to a gene: 5. The CDR3 contains 17 residues. The sample belongs to a study of cytomegalovirus exposure and HLA in healthy donors. Notes on the study in general: Only CMV serostatus was available as immune exposure information. In a later analysis, V- and J-gene trimming of beta chains associated with a DCLRE1C missense variant, replicated independently.

The specimen was PBMCs. The sequence derives from a woman aged 18-29 years in good health and CMV-seropositive. The gene calls are TRBV5-1 and TRBJ1-3; TRBD1 aligns across 8 bases. In nucleotides, the CDR3 is TGCGCCAGCAGCTTGGTTCCGGGACAGGTCTCTGGAAACACCATATATTTT. Translated, it gives CASSLVPGQVSGNTIYF.